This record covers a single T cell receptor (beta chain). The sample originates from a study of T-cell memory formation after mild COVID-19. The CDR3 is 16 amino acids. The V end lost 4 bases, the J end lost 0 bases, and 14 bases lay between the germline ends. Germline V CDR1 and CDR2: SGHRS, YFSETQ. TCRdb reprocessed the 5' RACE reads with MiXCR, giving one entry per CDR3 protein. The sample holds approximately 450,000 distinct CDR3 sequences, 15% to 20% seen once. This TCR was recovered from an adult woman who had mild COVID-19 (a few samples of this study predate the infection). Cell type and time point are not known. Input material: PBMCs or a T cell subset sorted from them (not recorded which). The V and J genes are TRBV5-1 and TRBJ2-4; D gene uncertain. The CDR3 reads CASSPDGELAKNIQYF. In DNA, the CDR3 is TGCGCCAGCAGCCCGGACGGAGAGCTAGCCAAAAACATTCAGTACTTC.